This is a list of T cell receptor beta chains from one sample in a study of T cell responses to AZD1222 COVID-19 vaccine. Using immunoSEQ multiplex PCR, the repertoire was profiled, and TCRdb retains in-frame clones only, with some absent. The profile shows around 100,000 clones, 88% of them singletons. The source was peripheral blood, collected 28 days after the second AZD1222 dose. These receptors all come from an adult who received the AZD1222 COVID-19 vaccine. The CDR3 runs from the conserved cysteine through the conserved F or W. The D gene is left open where the match is weak. A row's size may be missing; if present it is once, few, many or a size class.

j_call: TRBJ2-5
d_call: -
clone_size: -
v_call: TRBV6-1
cdr3_aa: CASSDDQGTQYF
cdr3_nt: TGTGCCAGCAGTGATGACCAAGGGACCCAGTACTTC

j_call: TRBJ2-7
d_call: -
clone_size: -
v_call: TRBV2
cdr3_aa: CATGDNGPYSQYF
cdr3_nt: TGTGCCACCGGGGACAACGGACCATATTCGCAGTACTTC

j_call: TRBJ2-2
d_call: -
clone_size: -
v_call: TRBV18
cdr3_aa: CASSPLDSGTGELFF
cdr3_nt: TGTGCCAGCTCACCCCTGGATAGCGGCACCGGGGAGCTGTTTTTT

j_call: TRBJ1-1
d_call: TRBD1
clone_size: -
v_call: TRBV28
cdr3_aa: CASSPTQGLMNTEAFF
cdr3_nt: TGTGCCAGCAGCCCTACACAGGGGCTCATGAACACTGAAGCTTTCTTT

j_call: TRBJ2-7
d_call: -
clone_size: -
v_call: TRBV20-1
cdr3_aa: CSASLSVSYEQYF
cdr3_nt: TGCAGTGCTAGTCTTTCGGTTTCCTACGAGCAGTACTTC

j_call: TRBJ2-1
d_call: -
clone_size: -
v_call: TRBV7-9
cdr3_aa: CASSPRLINNEQFF
cdr3_nt: TGTGCCAGCAGCCCGCGACTAATTAACAATGAGCAGTTCTTC

j_call: TRBJ1-4
d_call: TRBD1
clone_size: -
v_call: TRBV19
cdr3_aa: CATSRDRGEKLFF
cdr3_nt: TGTGCCACCTCCCGGGACAGAGGGGAAAAACTGTTTTTT

j_call: TRBJ1-5
d_call: -
clone_size: once
v_call: TRBV4-3
cdr3_aa: CASSQVLGQPQHF
cdr3_nt: TGCGCCAGCAGCCAAGTTTTGGGTCAGCCCCAGCATTTT

j_call: TRBJ1-5
d_call: -
clone_size: once
v_call: TRBV20-1
cdr3_aa: CSASNSNQPQHF
cdr3_nt: TGCAGTGCTAGTAATAGCAATCAGCCCCAGCATTTT

j_call: TRBJ1-1
d_call: TRBD1
clone_size: medium-sized
v_call: TRBV9
cdr3_aa: CASTTRTGEAFF
cdr3_nt: TGTGCCAGCACCACAAGGACAGGTGAAGCTTTCTTT

j_call: TRBJ2-3
d_call: TRBD1
clone_size: -
v_call: TRBV12-3/TRBV12-4
cdr3_aa: CASSPGTGDTQYF
cdr3_nt: TGTGCCAGCAGTCCCGGGACAGGGGATACGCAGTATTTT

j_call: TRBJ1-5
d_call: -
clone_size: -
v_call: TRBV12-3/TRBV12-4
cdr3_aa: CASSRYSNQPQHF
cdr3_nt: TGTGCCAGCAGCCGATATAGCAATCAGCCCCAGCATTTT

j_call: TRBJ1-2
d_call: -
clone_size: -
v_call: TRBV6-2/TRBV6-3
cdr3_aa: CASSTGNNRGYTF
cdr3_nt: TGTGCCAGCAGTACTGGGAACAACCGTGGCTACACCTTC

j_call: TRBJ1-5
d_call: -
clone_size: -
v_call: TRBV28
cdr3_aa: CASSLSVRGGNQPQHF
cdr3_nt: TGTGCCAGCAGTTTATCGGTGAGGGGCGGCAATCAGCCCCAGCATTTT

j_call: TRBJ2-3
d_call: -
clone_size: -
v_call: TRBV5-1
cdr3_aa: CASSFGRGTDTQYF
cdr3_nt: TGCGCCAGCAGCTTTGGCAGGGGCACAGATACGCAGTATTTT

j_call: TRBJ2-5
d_call: -
clone_size: -
v_call: TRBV6-5
cdr3_aa: CASSYSGSQETQYF
cdr3_nt: TGTGCCAGCAGTTACTCGGGCTCCCAAGAGACCCAGTACTTC

j_call: TRBJ1-2
d_call: -
clone_size: -
v_call: TRBV9
cdr3_aa: CASSVVGTMQILYGYTF
cdr3_nt: TGTGCCAGCAGCGTAGTTGGGACAATGCAAATACTCTATGGCTACACCTTC

j_call: TRBJ2-5
d_call: -
clone_size: -
v_call: TRBV5-1
cdr3_aa: CASSQNQETQYF
cdr3_nt: TGCGCCAGCAGCCAAAATCAAGAGACCCAGTACTTC

j_call: TRBJ1-2
d_call: -
clone_size: -
v_call: TRBV29-1
cdr3_aa: CSVDYQGRDGYTF
cdr3_nt: TGCAGCGTTGACTACCAGGGGAGAGATGGCTACACCTTC

j_call: TRBJ2-2
d_call: -
clone_size: -
v_call: TRBV7-3
cdr3_aa: CASSLNPGELFF
cdr3_nt: TGTGCCAGCAGCTTAAACCCCGGGGAGCTGTTTTTT